The 21 T cell receptor beta chains given below trace back to one sample, sequenced in a study of T cells in Graves' hyperthyroidism and ophthalmopathy. Amplified TCR beta CDR3 regions came from RNA transcripts. HTBI primers drove first-round RT-PCR of the TCR CDR3. Each CDR3 protein gets one entry after TCRdb re-called the multiplex PCR reads with MiXCR. This sample carries a few hundred thousand distinct CDR3 sequences, 15% to 18% of them seen once, and the ten largest clones take roughly an eighth. Material: blood. These receptors came from a woman younger than 35 with Graves' hyperthyroidism.

The V gene is TRBV6-5, the J gene TRBJ2-1, with D tentatively TRBD1 (6 bases). The germline V and J ends were trimmed by 4 bases and 3 bases, with 19 bases remaining between them. This CDR3 spans 17 amino acids. Germline CDR1 is MNHEY and CDR2 is SVGAGI. CDR3 nucleotide sequence: TGTGCCAGCAGTTTAGCTATTAGCAGGGGCGACTACAATGAGCAGTTCTTC. Encoded protein: CASSLAISRGDYNEQFF.

The chain is built from TRBV27 and TRBJ1-1, with TRBD1 matching over 9 bases. The germline V gene has CDR1 MNHEY and CDR2 SMNVEV (reference sequence). This CDR3 comprises 13 residues. Trimming cost V 7 bases and J 2 bases; bases outside gene matches: 2. The CDR3 DNA follows: TGTGCCAGCAATACAGGGGGCAACACTGAAGCTTTCTTT. Residues: CASNTGGNTEAFF.

The chain uses TRBV7-9 and TRBJ2-7, with D maybe TRBD1 (5 bases). CDR3 size: 13 residues. Germline assignment: CDR1 SEHNR and CDR2 FQNEAQ (reference sequence). V dropped 5 bases and J dropped 7 bases, with 15 bases sitting between them. The CDR3 nucleotides read TGTGCCAGCAGCCCCGTCGACAGCCGGGAGCAGTACTTC. Protein sequence: CASSPVDSREQYF.

This clonotype was seen ten or more times. The V and J genes are TRBV12-3 or TRBV12-4 and TRBJ2-7; 8 positions match TRBD2. This CDR3 region has 14 residues. With 7 bases clipped from V and 7 bases from J, the junction kept 12 bases outside the gene matches. CDR3 bases: TGTGCCAGCACGCTTGGCGGGGGGCCACGAGAGCAGTACTTC. The encoded protein is CASTLGGGPREQYF.

This clonotype showed up many times. The chain is built from TRBV12-3 or TRBV12-4 and TRBJ1-1, with 9 bases identical to TRBD1. Trimming took 2 bases from V and 5 from J; bases not matched to a gene: 9. This CDR3 has 16 amino acids. The CDR3 here is CASSLRDRDGGTEAFF. The DNA for the CDR3 is TGTGCCAGCAGTTTAAGGGACAGGGATGGGGGAACTGAAGCTTTCTTT.

Concerning this clonotype itself: Possible read error: a much larger clone is one base away. This rearrangement joins TRBV10-3 to TRBJ1-5; D is unclear. The CDR3 spans 13 residues. Germline loops: CDR1 ENHRY, CDR2 SYGVKD. V lost 7 bases and J lost 4, with 11 bases in between. CDR3: CAITVDLNQPQHF. The CDR3 DNA reads as TGTGCCATCACTGTGGACCTAAATCAGCCCCAGCATTTT.

This clonotype was seen only a few times. A single base separates this from a much larger clone, so it may be a read error. A read error is likely, as this CDR3 ends without the conserved phenylalanine or tryptophan. This chain joins TRBV6-1 and TRBJ1-1; possible D gene TRBD1, 6 bases. CDR3 length equals 15 residues. V lost 5 bases and J lost 0, with 13 bases in between. Germline V gene lookup returns CDR1 MNHNS and CDR2 SASEGT. CDR3 nucleotide sequence: TGTGCCAGCAGTACCGGGGGACATTTGAACACTGAAGCTTTCTCT. Translation: CASSTGGHLNTEAFS.

This clonotype has a count of ten or more. This rearrangement joins TRBV11-1 to TRBJ1-2; a possible D gene is TRBD1 (6 bases). CDR3 length equals 13 residues. V was cut by 3 bases and J by 3 bases, with 8 bases left in between. CDR1 is SGHAT and CDR2 is FQDESV in the germline V gene (reference sequence). CDR3 amino acids: CASSLGHDYGYTF. The CDR3 region has the DNA TGTGCCAGCAGCTTGGGACACGACTATGGCTACACCTTC.

The J gene is TRBJ2-1, the V gene TRBV11-2; 11 nucleotides line up with TRBD2. CDR3 length: 15 residues. Germline V gene data show CDR1 as SGHAT and CDR2 as FQNNGV. J was trimmed by 4 bases and V by 6 bases; bases with no gene match: 5. The DNA for the CDR3 is TGTGCCAGCAGGATGACTAGCGGGAAGTACAATGAGCAGTTCTTC. Amino acids: CASRMTSGKYNEQFF.

This clonotype has more than one count but fewer than ten. V usage is TRBV6-1 and J usage is TRBJ2-1; 11 positions agree with TRBD2. Unmatched junction bases numbered 9, after V lost 7 bases and J lost 4 bases. Germline V gene lookup returns CDR1 MNHNS and CDR2 SASEGT. CDR3 length: 16 residues. The CDR3 region is CASNKAGLAVYNEQFF. The CDR3 nucleotides read TGTGCCAGCAACAAAGCGGGACTAGCGGTATACAATGAGCAGTTCTTC.

This clonotype was recorded a few times. This chain uses TRBV11-2 with TRBJ2-4, with D possibly matching TRBD1 (5 bases). The V end lost 0 bases, the J end lost 8 bases, and 14 bases lay between the germline ends. CDR3 length: 15 residues. Germline V gene sequence: CDR1 SGHAT, CDR2 FQNNGV. The CDR3 loop reads CASSLDQGLGDIQYF. The CDR3 DNA reads TGTGCCAGCAGCTTAGATCAGGGATTGGGTGACATTCAGTACTTC. Using reference TRBV11-2 and TRBJ2-4 for the parts outside the CDR3, the full variable domain is EAGVAQSPRYKIIEKRQSVAFWCNPISGHATLYWYQQILGQGPKLLIQFQNNGVVDDSQLPKDRFSAERLKGVDSTLKIQPAKLEDSAVYLCASSLDQGLGDIQYFGAGTRLSVL.

This clonotype was observed a handful of times. The CDR3 is CASAAGEWNEQFF. Written as DNA, the CDR3 is TGTGCTAGTGCGGCCGGGGAGTGGAATGAGCAGTTCTTC. This chain joins TRBV12-5 and TRBJ2-1; tentatively, D is TRBD2 (5 bases). Germline CDR1 LGHNT, CDR2 FRNRAP. The CDR3 length is 13 residues. Trimming left V 7 bases short and J 7 bases short, with 14 bases between.

This clonotype was observed many times. The genes are TRBV20-1 and TRBJ2-3, with a possible D match to TRBD2 (5 bases). The CDR3 contains 12 residues. V lost 3 bases and J lost 1, with 5 bases in between. The germline V gene has CDR1 DFQATT and CDR2 SNEGSKA (reference sequence). Written as DNA, the CDR3 is TGCAGTGCTAGCGGGGGCACAGATACGCAGTATTTT. Protein: CSASGGTDTQYF.

This clonotype was seen at least ten times. The CDR3 DNA reads TGTGCCAGCAGTTTCGTTGGACTCGTCTACAATGAGCAGTTCTTC. This translates into CASSFVGLVYNEQFF. This chain joins TRBV28 and TRBJ2-1; D is perhaps TRBD2 (5 bases). The CDR3 loop spans 15 amino acids. V was trimmed by 3 bases and J by 3 bases, leaving 12 bases between them. Looked up from germline, CDR1 is MDHEN and CDR2 is SYDVKM.

This clonotype was seen at least ten times. The rearrangement joins TRBV5-1 to TRBJ1-1, with a possible D match to TRBD1 (5 bases). Trimming took 4 bases from V and 4 from J, leaving 11 bases between them. The CDR3 sequence is 13 residues long. The germline gives CDR1 SGHRS, CDR2 YFSETQ. The CDR3 DNA reads as TGCGCCAGCAGCAAAGGGGATTTCACTGAAGCTTTCTTT. It yields the protein CASSKGDFTEAFF.

This clonotype was seen more than once but under ten times. The chain combines TRBV4-3 with TRBJ1-2, with 7 nucleotides matching TRBD1. The CDR3 loop spans 13 amino acids. Trimming at V came to 7 bases and at J to 7 bases, leaving 9 bases not matched to a gene. Germline CDR1 is LGHNA and CDR2 is YSLEER. The chain's CDR3 is CASTKDRLSGYTF. Here the CDR3 DNA reads TGCGCCAGCACCAAGGACAGGCTTAGTGGCTACACCTTC.

This clonotype was observed at least ten times. One end of the junction does not line up with germline, which may come from a read error. This chain connects TRBV20-1 to TRBJ2-5; D possibly corresponds to TRBD1 (5 bases). CDR1 is DFQATT and CDR2 is SNEGSKA in the germline V gene (reference sequence). This CDR3 region has 13 residues. The CDR3 protein is CSARGHFQETQYF. CDR3 in DNA: TGCAGTGCAAGAGGACACTTCCAAGAGACCCAGTACTTC.

There are many counts of this clonotype. This chain uses TRBV5-1 with TRBJ2-3; 8 nucleotides line up with TRBD1. This CDR3 comprises 14 residues. Germline CDR1 reads SGHRS; CDR2 reads YFSETQ. The V gene end was trimmed by 5 bases and the J gene end by 0 bases; junction bases not matched to a gene: 2. This CDR3 reads CASRTGGSTDTQYF. In DNA, the CDR3 is TGCGCCAGCAGAACAGGGGGAAGCACAGATACGCAGTATTTT.

The rearrangement links TRBV7-8 to TRBJ2-3; 7 nucleotides agree with TRBD2. V was pared by 4 bases and J by 4 bases, with 11 bases of the junction left unmatched. CDR1 is SGHVS, CDR2 FQNEAQ, per germline. The CDR3 is 16 residues long. The CDR3, as DNA: TGTGCCAGCAGCTACCCAAAGGGAGGGTACGCAGATACGCAGTATTTT. It is translated as CASSYPKGGYADTQYF. Using reference TRBV7-8 and TRBJ2-3 for the parts outside the CDR3, the full variable domain is GAGVSQSPRYKVAKRGQDVALRCDPISGHVSLFWYQQALGQGPEFLTYFQNEAQLDKSGLPSDRFFAERPEGSVSTLKIQRTQQEDSAVYLCASSYPKGGYADTQYFGPGTRLTVL.

There are many counts of this clonotype. The chain has TRBV2 and TRBJ2-7; D is uncertain. The CDR3 contains 12 residues. CDR1 SNHLY and CDR2 FYNNEI come from the germline V gene. V lost 3 bases to trimming and J lost 9 bases, with 12 bases between them. Written as DNA, the CDR3 is TGTGCCAGCAGTGAGATCCCCCAAGGGCAGTACTTC. It encodes CASSEIPQGQYF.

This clonotype was recorded at least ten times. V gene TRBV7-2 combines with J gene TRBJ2-5; D is tentatively TRBD1 or TRBD2 (6 bases each). The CDR3 spans 15 residues. V was shortened by 8 bases and J by 0 bases, with 16 bases between the two germline ends. CDR1 SGHTA and CDR2 FQGNSA come from the germline V gene. The chain's CDR3 is CASSRGTLYQETQYF. The CDR3 DNA reads TGTGCCAGCTCCCGCGGGACATTGTACCAAGAGACCCAGTACTTC.